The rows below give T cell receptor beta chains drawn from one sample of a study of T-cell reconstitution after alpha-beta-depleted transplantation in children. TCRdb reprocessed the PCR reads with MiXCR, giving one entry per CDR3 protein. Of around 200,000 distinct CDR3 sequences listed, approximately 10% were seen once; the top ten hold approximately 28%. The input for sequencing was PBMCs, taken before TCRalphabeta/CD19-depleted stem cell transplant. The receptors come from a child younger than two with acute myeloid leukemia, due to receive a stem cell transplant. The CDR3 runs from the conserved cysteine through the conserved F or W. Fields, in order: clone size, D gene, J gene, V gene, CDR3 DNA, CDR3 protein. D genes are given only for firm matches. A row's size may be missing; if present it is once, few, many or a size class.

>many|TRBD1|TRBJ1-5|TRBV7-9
TGTGCCAGCAGCTTATCCCGCCCCAGGGGGGGGAATCAGCCCCAGCATTTT
CASSLSRPRGGNQPQHF
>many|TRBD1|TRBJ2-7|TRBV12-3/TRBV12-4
TGTGCCAGCAGCGTTAACATCGGACAGGGAGCCTACGAGCAGTACTTC
CASSVNIGQGAYEQYF
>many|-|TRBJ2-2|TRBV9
TGTGCCAGCAGCGCATACTACACCGGGGAGCTGTTTTTT
CASSAYYTGELFF
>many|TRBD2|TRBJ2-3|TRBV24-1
TGTGCCACCAGTGACCCCGGGACTAGCGGGAGGGCCACAGATACGCAGTATTTT
CATSDPGTSGRATDTQYF
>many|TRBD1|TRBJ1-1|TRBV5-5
TGTGCCAGCAGCTGGACAGGGGCGAACACTGAAGCTTTCTTT
CASSWTGANTEAFF
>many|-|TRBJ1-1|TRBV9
TGTGCCAGCAGCGTTGGGCCGGGGCGGGGCACTGAAGCTTTCTTT
CASSVGPGRGTEAFF
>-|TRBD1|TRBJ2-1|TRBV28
TGTGCCAGCAGTTTAGAAGGACAGGGGGCAAATGAGCAGTTCTTC
CASSLEGQGANEQFF
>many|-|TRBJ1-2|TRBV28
TGTGCCAGCAGTTGGAGGGGCAGCTACACCTTC
CASSWRGSYTF
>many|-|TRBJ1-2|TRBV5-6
TGTGCCAGCAGCTTCCGGACTGTCCGGTTCGGCTACACCTTC
CASSFRTVRFGYTF
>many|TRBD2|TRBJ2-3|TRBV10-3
TGTGCCATCAGCCTAGCGGGAGAGATAGATACGCAGTATTTT
CAISLAGEIDTQYF
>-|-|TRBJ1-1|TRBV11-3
TGTGCCAGCAGCTTTGGGGCCTCGAACACTGAAGCTTTCTTT
CASSFGASNTEAFF
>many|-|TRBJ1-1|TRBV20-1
TGCAGTGCTCCCGGCAGTATGAACACTGAAGCTTTCTTT
CSAPGSMNTEAFF
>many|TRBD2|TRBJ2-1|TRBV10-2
TGCGCCAGCAGACCGAAGCTAGCGGACAATGAGCAGTTCTTC
CASRPKLADNEQFF
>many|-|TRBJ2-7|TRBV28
TGTGCCAGCAGTTTAGGCCCCGGACAGACCTACGAGCAGTACTTC
CASSLGPGQTYEQYF
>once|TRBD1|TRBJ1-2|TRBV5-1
TGCCCCAGCAGCTTGGCCCGGGACAGAATTCCCTATGGCTACACCTTC
CPSSLARDRIPYGYTF
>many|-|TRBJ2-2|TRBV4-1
TGCGCCAGCAGCCAAGATAGGAGGGTGGGGGTCACGAGGACTGGGGAGCTGTTTTTT
CASSQDRRVGVTRTGELFF
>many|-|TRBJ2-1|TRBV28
TGTGCCAGCAGTTTACGATACAATGAGCAGTTCTTC
CASSLRYNEQFF
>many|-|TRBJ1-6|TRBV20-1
TGCAGTGCACCGATCGCTGGATCCCCGGATAATTCACCCCTCCACTTT
CSAPIAGSPDNSPLHF
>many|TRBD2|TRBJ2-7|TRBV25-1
TGTGCCAGCAGTGCCGTAACTAGCGGGGGACCCCACGAGCAGTACTTC
CASSAVTSGGPHEQYF
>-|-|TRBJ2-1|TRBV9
TGTGCCAGCAGCGTAGGATCGGCGAGAGACAGGTCCTACAATGAGCAGTTCTTC
CASSVGSARDRSYNEQFF
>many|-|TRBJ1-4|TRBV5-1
TGCGCCAGCAGTGCCCGGACGAGCGATGAAAAACTGTTTTTT
CASSARTSDEKLFF
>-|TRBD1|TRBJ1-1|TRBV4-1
TGCGCCAGCAGCCTCAGCTCCGGGACAGGGTACACTGAAGCTTTCTTT
CASSLSSGTGYTEAFF
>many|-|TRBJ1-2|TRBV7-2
TGTGCCAGCAGGCTCAACTATGGCTACACCTTC
CASRLNYGYTF
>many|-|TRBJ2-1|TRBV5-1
TGCGCCAGCAGCTTGGTTAGCAGGATCTCCTACAATGAGCAGTTCTTC
CASSLVSRISYNEQFF
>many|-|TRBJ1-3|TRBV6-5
TGTGCCAGCAGCACAGGGACACGCGGCTACGCTCTGGAACTCTCGGGAAACACCATATATTTT
CASSTGTRGYALELSGNTIYF
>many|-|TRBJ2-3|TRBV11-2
TGTGCCAGCAGCCTCCTTACGGGCTCAGATACGCAGTATTTT
CASSLLTGSDTQYF
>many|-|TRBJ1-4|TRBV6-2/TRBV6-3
TGTGCCAGCAGTTACCGGACAACTAATGAAAAACTGTTTTTT
CASSYRTTNEKLFF
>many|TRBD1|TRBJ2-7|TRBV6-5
TGTGCCAGCAGTATCGACAGGGGGCTTTACGAGCAGTACTTC
CASSIDRGLYEQYF
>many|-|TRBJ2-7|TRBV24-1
TGTGCCACCAGTGATTCGCGCGAGCAGTACTTC
CATSDSREQYF
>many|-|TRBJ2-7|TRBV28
TGTGCCAGCAGTCCATCAACAAGCTTGGGGTACTTC
CASSPSTSLGYF
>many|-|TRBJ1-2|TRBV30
TGTGCCTGGAGTGTAGGGGTTTTCGGGCATGGCTACACCTTC
CAWSVGVFGHGYTF
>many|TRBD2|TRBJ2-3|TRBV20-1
TGCAGTGCTATTCCCAGCGGGAGGGCCGTAGATACGCAGTATTTT
CSAIPSGRAVDTQYF
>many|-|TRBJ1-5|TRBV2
TGTGCCAGCAGTGATATGGGACCCTATCAGCCCCAGCATTTT
CASSDMGPYQPQHF
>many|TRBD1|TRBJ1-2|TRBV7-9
TGTGCCAGCAGCTTTTCCGGGACAGGGAGCTATGGCTACACCTTC
CASSFSGTGSYGYTF
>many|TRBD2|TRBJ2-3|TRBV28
TGTGCCAGCAGTTTTGCTGGACTAGCTTTTCCGCAGTATTTT
CASSFAGLAFPQYF
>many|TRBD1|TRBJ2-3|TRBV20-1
TGCAGTGCTCCCCGACAGGGGGCTAGGGATACGCAGTATTTT
CSAPRQGARDTQYF
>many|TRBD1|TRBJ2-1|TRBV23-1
TGCGCCAGCAGTCCCGGGACAGGAAGCTCCTACAATGAGCAGTTCTTC
CASSPGTGSSYNEQFF
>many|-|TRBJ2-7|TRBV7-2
TGTGCCAGCAGCTTAGGACAGCTCTCCTACGAGCAGTACTTC
CASSLGQLSYEQYF
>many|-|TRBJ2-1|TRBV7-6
TGTGCCAGCAGCTTATTGGGGGCAGAAACCTACAATGAGCAGTTCTTC
CASSLLGAETYNEQFF
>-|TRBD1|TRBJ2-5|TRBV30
TGTGCCTGGGACCCGGGGACAGTACAAGAGACCCAGTACTTC
CAWDPGTVQETQYF
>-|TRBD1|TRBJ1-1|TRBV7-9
TGTGCCAGCAGCTTAGAAAAGGGACAGGGGGAAGCTTTCTTT
CASSLEKGQGEAFF
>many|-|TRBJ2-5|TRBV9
TGTGCCAGCAGCGTAGCAATGGGGGGTGAGACCCAGTACTTC
CASSVAMGGETQYF
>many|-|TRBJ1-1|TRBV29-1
TGCAGCGGGAGACAGGATACGAACACTGAAGCTTTCTTT
CSGRQDTNTEAFF
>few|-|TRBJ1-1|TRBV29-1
TGCAGCGCCGGACAGGAAGCTTTCTTT
CSAGQEAFF
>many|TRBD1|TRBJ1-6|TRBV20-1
TGCAGTGCTGGTAGACAGGGCGATTCACCCCTCCACTTT
CSAGRQGDSPLHF
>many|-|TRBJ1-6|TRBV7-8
TGTGCCAGCAGCTTATTAAGGCACTTAGGGGGTTCACCCCTCCACTTT
CASSLLRHLGGSPLHF
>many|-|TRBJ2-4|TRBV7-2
TGTGCCAGCAGCTCCCAAAGGGTAGAAAACATTCAGTACTTC
CASSSQRVENIQYF
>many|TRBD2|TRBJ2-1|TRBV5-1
TGCGCCAGCAGCCTTGATCCTAGCGGGTCTTACAATGAGCAGTTCTTC
CASSLDPSGSYNEQFF
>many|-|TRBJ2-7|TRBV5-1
TGCGCCAGCAGCGCACCAAGGTCGGACCCGGGGTCCTACGAGCAGTACTTC
CASSAPRSDPGSYEQYF
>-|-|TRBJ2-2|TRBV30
TGTGCCTGGAGGATCGCGGGCGGGGAGCTGTTTTTT
CAWRIAGGELFF
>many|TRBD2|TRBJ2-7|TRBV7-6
TGTGCCAGCAGCCCCGATCAGCTAGCGGGAAGCTCCTACGAGCAGTACTTC
CASSPDQLAGSSYEQYF
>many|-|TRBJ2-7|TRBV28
TGTGCCACTAACGGAGCCTTCACCTACGAGCAGTACTTC
CATNGAFTYEQYF
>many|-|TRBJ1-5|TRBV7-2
TGTGCCAGCAGCGAGACCCCGGGACGGATCAATCAGCCCCAGCATTTT
CASSETPGRINQPQHF